This TCR beta chain came from a study of blood T cell repertoires in COVID-19. Across the whole study: T cells, B-cell-depleted T cells, or PBMCs provided the cDNA or gDNA that served as material.

The trim removed 4 bases at V and 5 bases at J, leaving 10 bases unmatched. The CDR3 spans 16 residues. From germline, CDR1 is MNHEY and CDR2 SVGEGT. TCRdb keeps only in-frame clones here, not all; method: immunoSEQ multiplex PCR. The data contain just over 300,000 clones, 65% to 90% of them singletons. Cohorts were based on clinical histories the participants reported. Recovered participants had two consecutive negative NP/OP PCR tests, healthcare professional clearance, or symptom resolution. This receptor was obtained from a man aged 25-45 years who had recovered from COVID-19. The chain uses TRBV6-2 or TRBV6-3 and TRBJ2-1; 8 positions agree with TRBD2. Sequenced material: PBMCs or T cells enriched from blood (not recorded which). CDR3 nucleotide sequence: TGTGCCAGCAGTTCCCTCATAGCGGGGAGAAACAATGAGCAGTTCTTC. Amino acids: CASSSLIAGRNNEQFF.